The 7 T cell receptor beta chains presented below share a single source sample, sequenced in a study of cytomegalovirus exposure and HLA in healthy donors. The PCR used 60 Vbeta and 13 Jbeta primers. Method: immunoSEQ multiplex PCR; TCRdb's copy keeps in-frame clones and lacks some. The table has some 140,000 clones, around 72% seen once; the top ten hold roughly 1.5%. Material: PBMCs. The receptors were gathered from a young woman in good health and CMV-seronegative.

The chain is built from TRBV6-5 and TRBJ1-1, with D hard to call. The length of the CDR3 is 13 residues. Germline-derived CDR1 and CDR2 are MNHEY and SVGAGI. V gave up 4 bases and J gave up 4 bases, with 10 bases separating them. In DNA form, the CDR3 reads TGTGCCAGCAGTTCCCCCACGGGCACTGAAGCTTTCTTT. This sequence encodes CASSSPTGTEAFF.

The chain carries TRBV4-1 and TRBJ1-2; the match to TRBD1 covers 10 bases. V lost 3 bases and J lost 7; bases outside the gene matches: 8. The germline gives CDR1 MGHRA, CDR2 YSYEKL. The CDR3 totals 15 residues. CDR3 DNA sequence: TGCGCCAGCAGCCATCCGGGACAGGGGTTACGTGGCTACACCTTC. It translates to CASSHPGQGLRGYTF.

The gene calls are TRBV5-4 and TRBJ2-1; 11 bases line up with TRBD1. Germline trimming cut 4 bases from V and 3 bases from J; bases unmatched to any gene: 9. From germline, CDR1 is SGHNT and CDR2 YYREEE (reference sequence). This CDR3 comprises 17 residues. DNA of the CDR3: TGTGCCAGCAGCCCGTCGGGTGGGACAGGGGGCTACAATGAGCAGTTCTTC. This sequence encodes CASSPSGGTGGYNEQFF.

J is TRBJ2-7 and V is TRBV7-9, with 7 nucleotides matching TRBD1. V was clipped by 5 bases and J by 4 bases; unmatched bases: 8. Germline-derived CDR1 and CDR2 are SEHNR and FQNEAQ (reference sequence). The CDR3 is made up of 14 amino acids. For the CDR3, the DNA is TGTGCCAGCAGCCACGACAGGGCCGGGTACGAGCAGTACTTC. It yields the protein CASSHDRAGYEQYF.

The chain links TRBV6-6 to TRBJ2-1; D might be TRBD1 (6 bases). V was clipped by 7 bases and J by 0 bases, with 16 bases between them. This CDR3 has 16 amino acids. Germline values: CDR1 MNHNY, CDR2 SVGAGI (reference sequence). The DNA of the CDR3 is TGTGCCAGCAAAGGGGGATTTGGGAGCTCCTACAATGAGCAGTTCTTC. Translating it yields CASKGGFGSSYNEQFF.

This chain joins TRBV6-5 and TRBJ2-7; 9 bases fit TRBD2. V was clipped by 3 bases and J by 3 bases; unmatched bases: 3. Germline CDR1 reads MNHEY; CDR2 reads SVGAGI. CDR3 length: 14 residues. CDR3 nucleotide sequence: TGTGCCAGCAGTTATAGCGGGGGCCTCTACGAGCAGTACTTC. Translated, it gives CASSYSGGLYEQYF.

CDR3 bases: TGTGCCAGCAGGAAGGGGTTTCCCTACACAGGGGGGAGCACAGATACGCAGTATTTT. Translating it yields CASRKGFPYTGGSTDTQYF. The V call is TRBV2, the J call TRBJ2-3; 8 nucleotides align to TRBD1. The V gene's germline CDR1 is SNHLY and CDR2 FYNNEI. V lost 6 bases, J lost 0 bases, and 17 bases stayed unmatched. The CDR3 runs 19 residues. Supplemented by reference TRBV2 and TRBJ2-3, the full variable domain reads EPEVTQTPSHQVTQMGQEVILRCVPISNHLYFYWYRQILGQKVEFLVSFYNNEISEKSEIFDDQFSVERPDGSNFTLKIRSTKLEDSAMYFCASRKGFPYTGGSTDTQYFGPGTRLTVL.